Below, 6 T cell receptor beta chains from the same sample are listed, as sequenced in a study of spatial heterogeneity in lung cancer. TCRdb re-called the 5' RACE reads with MiXCR, one entry per CDR3 protein. Of about 39,000 distinct CDR3 sequences listed, approximately 3% are singletons. Specified time point: sample taken at primary tumor resection. The sample in question was normal lung tissue next to the tumor, obtained at surgery. Receptors originate from a male donor with early-stage non-small cell lung cancer.

This clonotype was seen repeatedly, ten times or more. This chain links TRBV2 with TRBJ1-3; no clear D gene. The CDR3 has 13 amino acids. In germline, CDR1 is SNHLY, CDR2 FYNNEI. V shed 7 bases and J shed 0 bases, with 7 bases lying between them. CDR3: CASTLDSGNTIYF. The CDR3 coding sequence is TGTGCCAGCACACTGGACTCTGGAAACACCATATATTTT.

This clonotype was found many times. This chain joins TRBV5-1 and TRBJ1-2; D is unresolved. Trimming stripped 4 bases from V and 0 bases from J, with 13 bases between. This CDR3 comprises 15 residues. Per germline, CDR1 SGHRS and CDR2 YFSETQ. The CDR3 is CASSDRPGANYGYTF. CDR3 coding DNA: TGCGCCAGCAGCGACCGCCCAGGAGCTAACTATGGCTACACCTTC.

In its sample, this clonotype was seen many times. The gene calls are TRBV19 and TRBJ2-1, with 8 nucleotides matching TRBD2. CDR3 length: 15 amino acids. Looked up from germline, CDR1 is LNHDA and CDR2 is SQIVND (reference sequence). Germline trimming cut 5 bases from V and 7 bases from J; bases unmatched to any gene: 10. This CDR3 is CASSAAGGTWNEQFF. DNA for the CDR3: TGTGCCAGTAGTGCGGCGGGGGGTACTTGGAATGAGCAGTTCTTC. Supplemented by reference TRBV19 and TRBJ2-1, the full variable domain reads DGGITQSPKYLFRKEGQNVTLSCEQNLNHDAMYWYRQDPGQGLRLIYYSQIVNDFQKGDIAEGYSVSREKKESFPLTVTSAQKNPTAFYLCASSAAGGTWNEQFFGPGTRLTVL.

This sequence joins TRBV7-9 and TRBJ1-4; the D gene is possibly TRBD1 (6 bases). Germline V gene lookup returns CDR1 SEHNR and CDR2 FQNEAQ (reference sequence). The length of the CDR3 is 18 residues. Trimming left V 4 bases short and J 8 bases short, with 26 bases between. The CDR3 nucleotides are TGTGCCAGCAGCTCTTGGGGGACCAGAACAGGGACGCGAGAAAAACTGTTTTTT. Translation: CASSSWGTRTGTREKLFF.

This clonotype was counted many times. The genes are TRBV14 and TRBJ2-5; weak D call: TRBD2 (7 bases). V lost 2 bases to trimming and J lost 1 base, with 20 bases between them. Germline CDR1 and CDR2: SGHDN and FVKESK. The CDR3 consists of 18 residues. The CDR3 coding sequence is TGTGCCAGCAGCCAAAGCAGAGGGGGGGCCATCATCCAAGAGACCCAGTACTTC. Protein product: CASSQSRGGAIIQETQYF. Complete variable domain (other parts from reference TRBV14 and TRBJ2-5): EAGVTQFPSHSVIEKGQTVTLRCDPISGHDNLYWYRRVMGKEIKFLLHFVKESKQDESGMPNNRFLAERTGGTYSTLKVQPAELEDSGVYFCASSQSRGGAIIQETQYFGPGTRLLVL.

This clonotype qualifies as medium-sized. The J gene is TRBJ2-1, the V gene TRBV11-2; TRBD2 agrees at 9 bases. J lost 4 bases, V lost 2 bases, and 12 bases had no gene match. From germline, CDR1 is SGHAT and CDR2 FQNNGV. The CDR3 is 18 residues long. CDR3: CASSLRAGGGGIYNEQFF. In nucleotides, the CDR3 is TGTGCCAGCAGCTTACGAGCGGGAGGAGGGGGGATATACAATGAGCAGTTCTTC. The whole variable domain, remainder taken from reference TRBV11-2 and TRBJ2-1, is EAGVAQSPRYKIIEKRQSVAFWCNPISGHATLYWYQQILGQGPKLLIQFQNNGVVDDSQLPKDRFSAERLKGVDSTLKIQPAKLEDSAVYLCASSLRAGGGGIYNEQFFGPGTRLTVL.